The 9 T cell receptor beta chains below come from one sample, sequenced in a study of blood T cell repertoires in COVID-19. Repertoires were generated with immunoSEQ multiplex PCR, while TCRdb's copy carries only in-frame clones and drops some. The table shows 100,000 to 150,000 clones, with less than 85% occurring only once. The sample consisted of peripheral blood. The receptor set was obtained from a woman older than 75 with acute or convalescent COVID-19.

Here the CDR3 reads CASSLASGGTNEQFF. DNA for the CDR3: TGTGCCAGCAGCTTAGCCAGCGGGGGGACCAATGAGCAGTTCTTC. J is TRBJ2-1 and V is TRBV11-2, with 9 bases fitting TRBD2. Losses at the gene ends were 1 base for V and 6 bases for J; bases not matched to a gene: 4. Germline V gene sequence: CDR1 SGHAT, CDR2 FQNNGV. This CDR3 has 15 amino acids.

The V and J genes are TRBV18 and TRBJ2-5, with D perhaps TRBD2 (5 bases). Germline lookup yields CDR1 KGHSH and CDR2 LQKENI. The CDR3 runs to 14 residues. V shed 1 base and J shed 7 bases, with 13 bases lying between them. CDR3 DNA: TGTGCCAGCTCACCACTCGACTACCCGGGGACCCAGTACTTC. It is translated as CASSPLDYPGTQYF.

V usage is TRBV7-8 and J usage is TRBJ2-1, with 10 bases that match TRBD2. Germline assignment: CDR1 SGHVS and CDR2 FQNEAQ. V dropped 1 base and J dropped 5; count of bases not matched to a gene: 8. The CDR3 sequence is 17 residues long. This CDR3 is CASSLGFWTSGNNEQFF. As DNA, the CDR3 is TGTGCCAGCAGCTTAGGGTTTTGGACTAGCGGAAACAATGAGCAGTTCTTC.

Here the CDR3 DNA reads TGTGCCAGCAGCTTATTTTTGGTTGGGACAGGCTATGGCTACACCTTC. It specifies CASSLFLVGTGYGYTF. The genes are TRBV7-2 and TRBJ1-2; TRBD1 aligns across 8 bases. The CDR3 runs 16 residues. Per germline, CDR1 SGHTA and CDR2 FQGNSA. The ends lost 2 bases at V and 4 bases at J; junction bases unmatched: 9.

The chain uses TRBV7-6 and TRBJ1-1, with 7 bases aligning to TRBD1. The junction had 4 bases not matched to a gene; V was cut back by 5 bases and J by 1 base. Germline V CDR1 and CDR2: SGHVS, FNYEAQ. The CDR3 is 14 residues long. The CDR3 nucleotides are TGTGCCAGCAGCCACCGGACAGGGAACACTGAAGCTTTCTTT. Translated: CASSHRTGNTEAFF.

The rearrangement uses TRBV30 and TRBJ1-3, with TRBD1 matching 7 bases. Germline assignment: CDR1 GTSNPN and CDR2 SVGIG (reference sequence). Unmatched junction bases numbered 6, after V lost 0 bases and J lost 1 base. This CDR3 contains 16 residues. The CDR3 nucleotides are TGTGCCTGGAGTGTCCCGACAGGGACGTCTGGAAACACCATATATTTT. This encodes CAWSVPTGTSGNTIYF.

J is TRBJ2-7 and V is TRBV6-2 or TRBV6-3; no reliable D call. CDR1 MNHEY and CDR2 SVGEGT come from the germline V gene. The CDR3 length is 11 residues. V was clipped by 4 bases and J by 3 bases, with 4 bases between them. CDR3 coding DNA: TGTGCCAGCAGTTCGTTCTACGAGCAGTACTTC. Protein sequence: CASSSFYEQYF.

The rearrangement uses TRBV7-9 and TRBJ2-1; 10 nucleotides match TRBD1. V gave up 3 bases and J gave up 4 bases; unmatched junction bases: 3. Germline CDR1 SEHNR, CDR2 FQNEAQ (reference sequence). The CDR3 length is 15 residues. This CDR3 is CASSFGTGEYNEQFF. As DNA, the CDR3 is TGTGCCAGCAGCTTTGGGACAGGGGAATACAATGAGCAGTTCTTC.

CDR3 amino acids: CASGLRGGYNEQFF. Written as DNA, the CDR3 is TGTGCCAGCGGGCTGAGGGGGGGTTACAATGAGCAGTTCTTC. The rearrangement joins TRBV27 to TRBJ2-1; D might be TRBD2 (7 bases). CDR1 is MNHEY and CDR2 is SMNVEV in the germline V gene (reference sequence). CDR3 length: 14 amino acids. Between the trimmed V and J ends, which lost 8 bases and 4 bases, there was a span of 15 bases.